The 20 T cell receptor beta chains below all came from one sample that was sequenced in a study of T cells after yellow fever vaccination. TCRdb passed the 5' RACE reads through MiXCR, listing each CDR3 protein once. The table shows about 630,000 distinct CDR3 sequences, with over 9% occurring only once. The source was PBMCs, collected on the day of the yellow fever booster vaccination. These TCRs come from a man aged 30 to 39 who received the YFV17D yellow fever vaccine.

The chain recombines TRBV27 with TRBJ2-3; no clear D gene. This CDR3 has 13 amino acids. With 6 bases removed from V and 0 bases from J, the gap between germline ends came to 7 bases. The germline CDR1 and CDR2 sequences are MNHEY and SMNVEV (reference sequence). CDR3 sequence reads: CASRHTSTDTQYF. The CDR3 region has the DNA TGTGCCAGCAGGCATACTAGCACAGATACGCAGTATTTT.

The genes are TRBV30 and TRBJ1-1, with D uncertain. The germline V and J ends were trimmed by 1 base and 1 base, with 7 bases remaining between them. From germline, CDR1 is GTSNPN and CDR2 SVGIG (reference sequence). This CDR3 comprises 13 residues. CDR3 sequence reads: CAWSGTKNTEAFF. DNA of the CDR3: TGTGCCTGGAGTGGGACGAAGAACACTGAAGCTTTCTTT.

There are a few counts of this clonotype. The chain has TRBV6-2 or TRBV6-3 and TRBJ2-1; 7 nucleotides line up with TRBD2. Germline CDR1 MNHEY, CDR2 SVGEGT. V trimming: 0 bases; J trimming: 4 bases; junction bases outside the gene matches: 3. There are 15 residues in the CDR3. The CDR3 region is CASSYSLAWYNEQFF. The CDR3 DNA is TGTGCCAGCAGTTACTCACTAGCGTGGTACAATGAGCAGTTCTTC.

This chain connects TRBV4-3 to TRBJ2-7, with D unresolved. V lost 1 base and J 0 bases, leaving 10 bases between the germline ends. Germline CDR1 LGHNA, CDR2 YSLEER. The CDR3 has 15 residues. The CDR3 here is CASSQGAGSSYEQYF. In nucleotides, the CDR3 is TGCGCCAGCAGCCAAGGGGCAGGAAGCTCCTACGAGCAGTACTTC.

This chain connects TRBV7-8 to TRBJ1-4; unclear D gene. The CDR3 has 16 amino acids. CDR1 and CDR2 from the germline V gene are SGHVS and FQNEAQ. The ends were cut back, 5 bases at V and 7 bases at J, with 20 bases in the middle. CDR3 sequence (DNA): TGTGCCAGCAGCCCCCGCCGTAGGGATTTAGGTGAAAAACTGTTTTTT. Protein: CASSPRRRDLGEKLFF.

J is TRBJ2-7 and V is TRBV7-2; 10 bases agree with TRBD2. The length of the CDR3 is 16 residues. J gave up 4 bases and V 1 base, and 7 bases lay outside the gene matches. Germline CDR1 reads SGHTA; CDR2 reads FQGNSA. The CDR3 sequence: CASSLVASGSLYEQYF. In nucleotides, the CDR3 is TGTGCCAGCAGCTTAGTGGCTAGCGGGAGTCTTTACGAGCAGTACTTC. Supplemented by reference TRBV7-2 and TRBJ2-7, the full variable domain reads GAGVSQSPSNKVTEKGKDVELRCDPISGHTALYWYRQSLGQGLEFLIYFQGNSAPDKSGLPSDRFSAERTGGSVSTLTIQRTQQEDSAVYLCASSLVASGSLYEQYFGPGTRLTVT.

This clonotype turned up a few times. The chain joins TRBV5-1 to TRBJ2-1; TRBD2 matches 8 bases. This CDR3 has 15 residues. Germline trimming cut 5 bases from V and 2 bases from J; bases unmatched to any gene: 6. Germline CDR1 reads SGHRS; CDR2 reads YFSETQ. The CDR3: CASRLLAATYNEQFF. In DNA form, the CDR3 reads TGCGCCAGCAGACTACTAGCGGCAACCTACAATGAGCAGTTCTTC.

This clonotype turned up a few times. The rearrangement links TRBV20-1 to TRBJ2-7, with 11 nucleotides matching TRBD2. CDR1 and CDR2 from the germline V gene are DFQATT and SNEGSKA (reference sequence). The CDR3 consists of 16 residues. Germline trimming cut 3 bases from V and 4 bases from J; bases unmatched to any gene: 11. The CDR3 nucleotides are TGCAGTGCTAGGGGAACTAGCGGGAGTTCGGGGTACGAGCAGTACTTC. It is translated as CSARGTSGSSGYEQYF.

This clonotype came up a few times. J is TRBJ2-3 and V is TRBV24-1; D tentatively reads TRBD1 or TRBD2 (7 bases each). Germline CDR1 reads KGHDR; CDR2 reads SFDVKD. CDR3 length: 16 residues. V was pared by 3 bases and J by 8 bases, with 20 bases between. CDR3 bases: TGTGCCACCAGTGATCCTACAGGGGAGGGCAAGAGTACGCAGTATTTT. This gives the protein CATSDPTGEGKSTQYF.

In its sample, this clonotype was seen a few times. The chain uses TRBV27 and TRBJ1-5; D is unresolved. In germline, CDR1 is MNHEY, CDR2 SMNVEV (reference sequence). V lost 0 bases, J lost 4 bases, and 7 bases lay in between. The CDR3 runs to 14 residues. CDR3 sequence: CASSLSNSNQPQHF. CDR3 bases: TGTGCCAGCAGTTTATCGAACAGTAATCAGCCCCAGCATTTT.

A few counts support this clonotype. This rearrangement joins TRBV29-1 to TRBJ1-5; D possibly corresponds to TRBD1 (5 bases). This CDR3 region has 13 residues. Germline V gene sequence: CDR1 SQVTM, CDR2 ANQGSEA. V lost 7 bases, J lost 5 bases, and 15 bases lay in between. This chain's CDR3 is CSAAGTPDQPQHF. The CDR3 DNA sequence: TGCAGCGCCGCCGGGACGCCAGATCAGCCCCAGCATTTT.

The V gene is TRBV7-2, the J gene TRBJ2-6; 13 bases match TRBD2. CDR1 SGHTA and CDR2 FQGNSA come from the germline V gene. V lost 0 bases to trimming and J lost 0 bases; unmatched junction nucleotides: 8. The length of the CDR3 is 21 residues. CDR3 region: CASSLALTGTSGNSGANVLTF. As DNA, the CDR3 is TGTGCCAGCAGCTTAGCTTTAACCGGGACTAGCGGGAACTCTGGGGCCAACGTCCTGACTTTC.

This clonotype was seen a handful of times. This chain links TRBV10-3 with TRBJ2-5; no reliable D call. The V end lost 4 bases, the J end lost 0 bases, and 12 bases lay between the germline ends. This CDR3 is 15 amino acids long. The germline V gene has CDR1 ENHRY and CDR2 SYGVKD. CDR3: CAISVSRSYQETQYF. The CDR3, as DNA: TGTGCCATCAGTGTCTCCCGGTCGTACCAAGAGACCCAGTACTTC.

This clonotype showed up just a few times. The rearrangement links TRBV20-1 to TRBJ2-7, with 7 positions matching TRBD2. The CDR3 contains 15 residues. The germline V gene encodes CDR1 DFQATT and CDR2 SNEGSKA (reference sequence). The V segment lost 2 bases and the J segment 2 bases; nucleotides outside the gene matches: 9. CDR3 nucleotide sequence: TGCAGTGCTAGATCTTCCCAGCGGGGACCCTACGAGCAGTACTTC. Translation: CSARSSQRGPYEQYF.

The chain combines TRBV3-1 with TRBJ2-7; D is perhaps TRBD1 or TRBD2 (5 bases each). Trimming cost V 3 bases and J 6 bases, with 21 bases left between them. The V gene's germline CDR1 is LGHDT and CDR2 YNNKEL (reference sequence). This CDR3 is 16 amino acids long. The CDR3 region has the DNA TGTGCCAGCAGCCAGCCATCGTGGGGGACCGGCGGCGAGCAGTACTTC. This encodes CASSQPSWGTGGEQYF.

The genes are TRBV7-2 and TRBJ1-5; unclear D gene. Trimming pared 3 bases from V and 3 bases from J, leaving 6 bases between. The CDR3 contains 13 residues. The germline gives CDR1 SGHTA, CDR2 FQGNSA. The CDR3 DNA reads as TGTGCCAGCAGCTTTAATGACAATCAGCCCCAGCATTTT. This gives the protein CASSFNDNQPQHF.

The gene calls are TRBV29-1 and TRBJ2-3; no firm D call. Trimming removed 7 bases from V and 14 bases from J, with 16 bases in between. The CDR3 runs 10 residues. Germline loops: CDR1 SQVTM, CDR2 ANQGSEA. DNA of the CDR3: TGCAGCGCAGACTCCTACGGGCTGTATTTT. It encodes CSADSYGLYF.

The sample holds a few counts of this clonotype. This rearrangement joins TRBV3-1 to TRBJ2-1, with 13 positions matching TRBD2. The V gene's germline CDR1 is LGHDT and CDR2 YNNKEL (reference sequence). The CDR3 contains 17 residues. V dropped 3 bases and J dropped 8; count of bases not matched to a gene: 10. Here the CDR3 DNA reads TGTGCCAGCAGCCACCAAGGACTAGCGGGAGTTACGGATGAGCAGTTCTTC. As protein: CASSHQGLAGVTDEQFF.

This clonotype showed up just a few times. The rearrangement joins TRBV30 to TRBJ2-7, with D maybe TRBD1 (6 bases). Trimming removed 0 bases from V and 1 base from J, with 10 bases in between. The germline V gene has CDR1 GTSNPN and CDR2 SVGIG (reference sequence). This CDR3 is 14 amino acids long. The CDR3 loop is CAWSVETGSYEQYF. CDR3 sequence (DNA): TGTGCCTGGAGTGTCGAGACAGGTTCCTACGAGCAGTACTTC.

The J gene is TRBJ2-7, the V gene TRBV6-2 or TRBV6-3; D possibly corresponds to TRBD1 (6 bases). Per the germline V gene, CDR1 is MNHEY and CDR2 is SVGEGT. With 6 bases removed from V and 2 bases from J, the gap between germline ends came to 14 bases. The CDR3 covers 14 residues. In nucleotides, the CDR3 is TGTGCCAGCAGCCCAAGGACAGTAACCTACGAGCAGTACTTC. This translates into CASSPRTVTYEQYF.